This TCR beta chain was found in a study of blood T cell repertoires in COVID-19. Looking at the study overall: Both acute and convalescent COVID-19 samples were obtained from the United States, Italy and Spain. The analysed material was cDNA or gDNA that came from T cells, B-cell-depleted T cells, or PBMCs.

Germline V CDR1 and CDR2: SGHNT, YENEEA. V shed 4 bases, J shed 4 bases, and the junction held 7 bases outside the gene matches. There are 15 residues in the CDR3. In the original analysis: Nucleated cell counts were estimated from reference gene primer amplification. TCRdb keeps only in-frame clones here, not all; method: immunoSEQ multiplex PCR. The V and J calls and clone size are taken from that table; D and trimming were inferred from the DNA. Here the sample spans around 400,000 clones, around 92% being singletons. A single count supports this clone. The genes are TRBV11-3 and TRBJ2-5; TRBD1 agrees at 9 bases. Sequences were obtained from peripheral blood. The TCR sequence derives from a man aged 35 to 55 with acute or convalescent COVID-19. The CDR3 sequence: CASSYAGQGRETQYF. CDR3 sequence (DNA): TGTGCCAGCAGCTACGCCGGACAGGGGAGAGAGACCCAGTACTTC. The full variable domain, with the rest looked up from reference TRBV11-3 and TRBJ2-5, is EAGVVQSPRYKIIEKKQPVAFWCNPISGHNTLYWYLQNLGQGPELLIRYENEEAVDDSQLPKDRFSAERLKGVDSTLKIQPAELGDSAVYLCASSYAGQGRETQYFGPGTRLLVL.